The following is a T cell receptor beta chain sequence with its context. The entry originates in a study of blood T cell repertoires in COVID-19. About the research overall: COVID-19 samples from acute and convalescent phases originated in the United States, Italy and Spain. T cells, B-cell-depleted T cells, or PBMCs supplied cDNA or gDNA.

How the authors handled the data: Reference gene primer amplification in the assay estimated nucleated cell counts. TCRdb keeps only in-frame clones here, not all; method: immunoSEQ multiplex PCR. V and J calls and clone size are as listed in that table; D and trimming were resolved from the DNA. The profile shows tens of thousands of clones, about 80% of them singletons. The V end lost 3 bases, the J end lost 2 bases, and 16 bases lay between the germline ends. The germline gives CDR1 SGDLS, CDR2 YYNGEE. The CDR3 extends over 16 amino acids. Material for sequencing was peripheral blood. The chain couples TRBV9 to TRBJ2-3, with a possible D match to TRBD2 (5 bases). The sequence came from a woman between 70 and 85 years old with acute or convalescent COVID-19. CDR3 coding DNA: TGTGCCAGCAGCGCCGGACTCAACCTCGTCACAGATACGCAGTATTTT. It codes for CASSAGLNLVTDTQYF.